One and the same sample provided the 2 T cell receptor beta chains below, sequenced in a study of cytomegalovirus exposure and HLA in healthy donors. Amplification used 60 Vbeta primers and 13 Jbeta primers. Assay: immunoSEQ multiplex PCR; the TCRdb copy retains only in-frame clones and omits some. The sample carries approximately 190,000 clones, about 80% recorded once. The sample was PBMCs. The receptors were sampled from a woman between 25 and 40 years old in good health and CMV-seropositive.

In this sample, this clone turned up once. The chain is built from TRBV19 and TRBJ2-5; TRBD2 matches 10 bases. With 6 bases clipped from V and 5 bases from J, the junction kept 12 bases outside the gene matches. Germline V gene lookup returns CDR1 LNHDA and CDR2 SQIVND (reference sequence). CDR3 length equals 16 residues. The CDR3 bases are TGTGCCAGTAGGGACCTAGCGGGGGCCTCCAGTGAGACCCAGTACTTC. This sequence encodes CASRDLAGASSETQYF. Full variable domain (missing parts from reference TRBV19 and TRBJ2-5): DGGITQSPKYLFRKEGQNVTLSCEQNLNHDAMYWYRQDPGQGLRLIYYSQIVNDFQKGDIAEGYSVSREKKESFPLTVTSAQKNPTAFYLCASRDLAGASSETQYFGPGTRLLVL.

The chain is built from TRBV9 and TRBJ1-3; TRBD1 matches 7 bases. The germline CDR1 and CDR2 sequences are SGDLS and YYNGEE. Losses at the gene ends were 3 bases for V and 4 bases for J; bases not matched to a gene: 10. This CDR3 has 16 amino acids. CDR3 coding DNA: TGTGCCAGCAGCGCCCGGGTGAGAGGGGGCGGAAACACCATATATTTT. It specifies CASSARVRGGGNTIYF.